The clone carrying this TCR beta chain was counted only a few times. The antigen remains unidentified. The read terminates 3 residues ahead of where the CDR3 ends, so the germline J gene completes it. This CDR3 spans 17 amino acids. The germline V gene encodes CDR1 SNHLY and CDR2 FYNNEI. J lost 4 bases, V lost 6 bases, and 16 bases had no gene match. The sample comes from a study of T cell clonality in common variable immunodeficiency. Caucasian heritage predominated among both patients and controls. Libraries were prepared by immunoSEQ multiplex PCR; TCRdb keeps only in-frame clonotypes and omits some of them. Sampling found 45,000 to 70,000 clones, none seen once. General observations from the study: What drives increased CVID clonality needs T cell subpopulation sequencing. CVID subjects shared fewer TCRbeta clones than healthy controls did. Compared with healthy controls, CVID subjects showed increased TCRbeta clonality, mostly in about a third.

The V call is TRBV2, the J call TRBJ2-7, with TRBD1 identical over 9 bases. This sequence originates from a person aged 18 to 70 in good health. Sequenced material: peripheral blood mononuclear cells. Partial CDR3 DNA: TGTGCCAGCAGGGAAAATCCCCGGGACAGGGATAAGTACGAG. Its translation is CASRENPRDRDKYE. The entire CDR3 protein is CASRENPRDRDKYEQYF.